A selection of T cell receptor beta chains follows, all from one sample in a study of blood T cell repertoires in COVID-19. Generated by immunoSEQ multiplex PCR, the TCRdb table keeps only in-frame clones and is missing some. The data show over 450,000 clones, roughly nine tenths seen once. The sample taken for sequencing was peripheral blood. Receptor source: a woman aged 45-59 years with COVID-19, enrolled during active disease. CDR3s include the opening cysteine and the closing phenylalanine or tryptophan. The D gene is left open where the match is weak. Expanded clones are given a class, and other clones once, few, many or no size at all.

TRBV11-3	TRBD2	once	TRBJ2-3	CASSLRGGTDTQYF	TGTGCCAGCAGCCTACGGGGGGGCACAGATACGCAGTATTTT
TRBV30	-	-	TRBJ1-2	CAWSPRTANYGYTF	TGTGCCTGGAGCCCGAGGACAGCTAACTATGGCTACACCTTC
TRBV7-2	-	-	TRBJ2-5	CASSLVNSQETQYF	TGTGCCAGCAGCTTAGTAAACAGTCAAGAGACCCAGTACTTC
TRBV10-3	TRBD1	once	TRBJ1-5	CAISESRGDQPQHF	TGTGCCATCAGTGAGTCCAGGGGGGACCAGCCCCAGCATTTT
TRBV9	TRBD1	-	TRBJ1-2	CASSNTGGYGYTF	TGTGCCAGCAGCAATACAGGGGGCTATGGCTACACCTTC
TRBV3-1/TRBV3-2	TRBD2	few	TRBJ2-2	CASSQDPGLGVLGELFF	TGTGCCAGCAGCCAAGATCCCGGACTAGGAGTCTTGGGGGAGCTGTTTTTT
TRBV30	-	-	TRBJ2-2	CAWSDPGYAGGELFF	TGTGCCTGGAGTGACCCCGGTTACGCCGGTGGGGAGCTGTTTTTT
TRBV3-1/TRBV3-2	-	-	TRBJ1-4	CASSQDGSFFKLFF	TGTGCCAGCAGCCAAGATGGTAGCTTTTTCAAACTGTTTTTT
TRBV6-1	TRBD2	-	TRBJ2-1	CASSEARGLVVNEQFF	TGTGCCAGCAGTGAAGCGAGGGGACTAGTCGTCAATGAGCAGTTCTTC
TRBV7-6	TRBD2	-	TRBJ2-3	CASSAQLAGGGTDTQYF	TGTGCCAGCAGCGCCCAGCTAGCGGGGGGGGGCACAGATACGCAGTATTTT